A single sample is the source of the 9 T cell receptor beta chains below, sequenced in a study of blood T cell repertoires in COVID-19. Assay: immunoSEQ multiplex PCR; the TCRdb copy retains only in-frame clones and omits some. The sample has around 53,000 clones; roughly 90% are singletons. What was sequenced was peripheral blood. The origin of the receptors is a human donor in a cohort sampled during active COVID-19.

This chain connects TRBV12-3 or TRBV12-4 to TRBJ1-1; D is unresolved. This CDR3 is built from 13 residues. The V gene lost 0 bases and the J gene lost 5 bases, with 7 bases spanning the gap. The CDR3 DNA sequence: TGTGCCAGCAGTTTAGCTTCCGGGACTGAAGCTTTCTTT. Protein product: CASSLASGTEAFF.

This chain uses TRBV3-1 (or the pseudogene TRBV3-2) with TRBJ1-1; D is uncertain. The CDR3 is 14 amino acids. Germline V CDR1 and CDR2: LGHDT, YNNKEL (reference sequence). V lost 2 bases, J lost 9 bases, and 16 bases lay in between. The CDR3: CASSQQIESGKAFF. The CDR3 DNA follows: TGTGCCAGCAGCCAACAGATTGAGAGCGGAAAAGCTTTCTTT.

As for this clone: The junction does not match germline at one end; this may be a read error. J is TRBJ2-2 and V is TRBV27, with a weak D call TRBD1 (6 bases). Germline V gives CDR1 MNHEY, CDR2 SMNVEV (reference sequence). There are 13 residues in the CDR3. The CDR3 DNA reads as TGTGCCAGCAGCCAAACACAGGGTGGGGTGCTGTTTTTT. This encodes CASSQTQGGVLFF.

V usage is TRBV30 and J usage is TRBJ1-3; possible D gene TRBD1, 5 bases. V gave up 3 bases and J gave up 2 bases, with 11 bases separating them. CDR3 length: 14 residues. Germline CDR1 and CDR2: GTSNPN and SVGIG (reference sequence). CDR3 amino acids: CAWSPGRTGNTIYF. CDR3 DNA: TGTGCCTGGAGCCCAGGGAGGACTGGAAACACCATATATTTT.

The J gene is TRBJ1-2, the V gene TRBV28; D gene uncertain. CDR1 is MDHEN, CDR2 SYDVKM, per germline. This CDR3 contains 15 residues. The V end was cut by 7 bases, the J end by 6 bases, with 21 bases between. The CDR3 protein is CASTVSRGLIDGYTF. The CDR3 DNA reads TGTGCCAGCACCGTTTCCCGGGGTTTGATCGATGGCTACACCTTC.

Details on this clone: At one end, the junction sequence differs from germline, possibly due to a read error. The same CDR3 arises from other DNA sequences in this sample as well. V is TRBV4-1 and J is TRBJ2-1; 8 positions match TRBD2. Per germline, CDR1 MGHRA and CDR2 YSYEKL. This CDR3 spans 15 amino acids. The CDR3 sequence: CASSQAGLVLDEQFF. The CDR3 DNA reads TGCGCCAGCAGCCAAGCGGGACTAGTTTTAGATGAGCAATTCTTC.

This clone came up a few times. This sequence joins TRBV2 and TRBJ1-6, with D unclear. From germline, CDR1 is SNHLY and CDR2 FYNNEI. CDR3 length: 13 amino acids. Trimming took 9 bases from V and 2 from J, leaving 8 bases between them. CDR3 bases: TGTGCCAGTCGAAAGCCCTATAATTCACCCCTCCACTTT. Translated, it gives CASRKPYNSPLHF.

This chain joins TRBV6-8 and TRBJ1-4, with a tentative D call TRBD1 (5 bases). Trimming removed 6 bases from V and 5 bases from J, with 19 bases in between. Germline V gene lookup returns CDR1 MNHGY and CDR2 SAAAGT. CDR3 length: 16 residues. The CDR3 here is CASRRPPGALNEKLFF. The CDR3 nucleotides are TGTGCCAGCAGAAGACCGCCTGGGGCCCTGAATGAAAAACTGTTTTTT.

The chain recombines TRBV6-6 with TRBJ2-1; 9 bases align to TRBD1. Germline V gives CDR1 MNHNY, CDR2 SVGAGI (reference sequence). The V segment lost 2 bases and the J segment 2 bases; nucleotides outside the gene matches: 4. There are 16 residues in the CDR3. Here the CDR3 reads CASSYTQGAPYNEQFF. CDR3 nucleotides: TGTGCCAGCAGTTACACACAGGGGGCACCCTACAATGAGCAGTTCTTC.